This record concerns one TCR beta chain sequence. Generated by immunoSEQ multiplex PCR, the TCRdb table keeps only in-frame clones and is missing some. The sample comprises tens of thousands of clones, roughly nine tenths of which are singletons, and 1.7% rests with the top ten. The V end lost 5 bases, the J end lost 6 bases, and 26 bases lay between the germline ends. CDR1 is SGHKS and CDR2 is YYEKEE in the germline V gene (reference sequence). The CDR3 consists of 17 residues. This entry comes from a study of control samples from healthy donors and cancer patients. Sequencing used PBMCs. This TCR came from a man between 40 and 49 years old with colorectal cancer. This chain uses TRBV5-5 with TRBJ1-1; perhaps TRBD1 as D (5 bases). The CDR3 loop reads CASSHITGLKMIAEAFF. The CDR3 DNA is TGTGCCAGCAGTCATATCACAGGTCTGAAAATGATTGCTGAAGCTTTCTTT.